This is a list of T cell receptor beta chains from one sample in a study of vaccination and CD4 T cells after COVID-19. Their antigen targets remain unknown. Each CDR3 protein is one row after TCRdb ran MiXCR on the PCR reads. The data hold approximately 14,000 distinct CDR3 sequences, with approximately 57% observed a single time. Sequences were obtained from CD4+ T cells from blood, cultured in vitro. Every receptor here comes from a human donor who had recovered from COVID-19. CDR3s include the opening cysteine and the closing phenylalanine or tryptophan. A D gene is named only where the DNA matches it firmly. Clone size is not always given. Where it is, it says once, few, many or a class for expanded clones.

v_call,clone_size,d_call,j_call,cdr3_aa,cdr3_nt
TRBV28,.,TRBD2,TRBJ2-5,CASSSSSGVETQYF,TGTGCCAGCAGTTCGAGTAGCGGGGTTGAGACCCAGTACTTC
TRBV24-1,.,.,TRBJ2-7,CATGGTVWGEQYF,TGTGCCACCGGGGGGACAGTCTGGGGCGAGCAGTACTTC
TRBV24-1,.,.,TRBJ1-2,CATSDRTAYGYTF,TGTGCCACCAGTGACCGGACAGCATATGGCTACACCTTC
TRBV6-5,once,.,TRBJ1-5,CASSYERGSNQPQHF,TGTGCCAGCAGTTACGAGAGGGGGAGCAATCAGCCCCAGCATTTT
TRBV20-1,.,.,TRBJ1-2,CSAPFSGYTF,TGCAGTGCTCCCTTCAGCGGCTACACCTTC
TRBV11-2,few,TRBD2,TRBJ2-1,CASSLAGGPSVALDEQFF,TGTGCCAGCAGCTTAGCGGGAGGGCCCTCGGTTGCATTAGATGAGCAGTTCTTC
TRBV11-2,.,.,TRBJ1-2,CASSSSRNYGYTF,TGTGCCAGCAGCTCCTCAAGGAACTATGGCTACACCTTC
TRBV14,.,.,TRBJ2-2,CASSQLGGAGELFF,TGTGCCAGCAGCCAACTGGGGGGCGCCGGGGAGCTGTTTTTT
TRBV5-1,.,.,TRBJ2-4,CASSFDPGSYNLAKNIQYF,TGCGCCAGCAGCTTTGACCCGGGGTCCTATAATCTAGCCAAAAACATTCAGTACTTC
TRBV6-1,.,.,TRBJ1-2,CASSEASLAYTF,TGTGCCAGCAGTGAAGCGTCCCTGGCCTACACCTTC
TRBV10-3,large,.,TRBJ1-2,CAISESGGDAGYTF,TGTGCCATCAGTGAGTCGGGAGGGGACGCCGGCTACACCTTC
TRBV6-1,.,.,TRBJ2-1,CASSESLGDNEQFF,TGTGCCAGCAGTGAATCCTTGGGGGACAATGAGCAGTTCTTC
TRBV11-1,.,.,TRBJ1-2,CASSQDRYGYTF,TGTGCCAGCAGCCAGGACCGTTATGGCTACACCTTC
TRBV19,.,.,TRBJ1-5,CASSQGQLSNQPQHF,TGTGCCAGTAGTCAAGGACAGTTGAGCAATCAGCCCCAGCATTTT
TRBV6-1,few,TRBD1,TRBJ2-5,CASSLGQHQETQYF,TGTGCCAGCAGCCTGGGACAGCACCAAGAGACCCAGTACTTC
TRBV5-1,once,.,TRBJ1-3,CASSLRSTGTSGNTIYF,TGCGCCAGCAGCCTTAGATCCACCGGAACTTCTGGAAACACCATATATTTT
TRBV19,few,TRBD2,TRBJ2-2,CASSMGLAGTGELFF,TGTGCCAGTAGTATGGGGCTAGCGGGCACCGGGGAGCTGTTTTTT
TRBV6-2/TRBV6-3,.,.,TRBJ2-3,CASKAGITDTQYF,TGTGCCAGCAAGGCGGGGATCACAGATACGCAGTATTTT
TRBV10-3,.,.,TRBJ1-6,CAISGRLPNNSPLHF,TGTGCCATCAGTGGAAGACTGCCGAATAATTCACCCCTCCACTTT
TRBV20-1,.,.,TRBJ1-5,CSARDRQGQPQHF,TGCAGTGCTAGAGACAGGCAGGGACAGCCCCAGCATTTT
TRBV7-9,once,.,TRBJ2-3,CASSHDTQYF,TGTGCCAGCAGCCATGATACGCAGTATTTT
TRBV10-1,.,TRBD1,TRBJ1-1,CASSADFRGRTEAFF,TGCGCCAGCAGTGCTGACTTCAGGGGGAGAACTGAAGCTTTCTTT
TRBV5-1,.,.,TRBJ2-3,CASSYGTGSTDTQYF,TGCGCCAGCAGCTATGGGACGGGCAGCACAGATACGCAGTATTTT
TRBV28,few,.,TRBJ1-1,CASSFHTGGGAFF,TGTGCCAGCAGTTTTCACACAGGCGGGGGAGCTTTCTTT
TRBV20-1,.,.,TRBJ1-1,CSAEAPNTEAFF,TGCAGTGCTGAGGCACCGAACACTGAAGCTTTCTTT
TRBV20-1,.,TRBD1,TRBJ1-5,CSARGTGKQPQHF,TGCAGTGCTAGGGGGACAGGGAAACAGCCCCAGCATTTT
TRBV7-2,few,TRBD1,TRBJ1-5,CASTRGTGSSQPQHF,TGTGCCAGCACAAGAGGGACAGGTTCATCTCAGCCCCAGCATTTT
TRBV27,.,TRBD1,TRBJ1-5,CASSPQGAGNQPQHF,TGTGCCAGCAGTCCCCAGGGGGCGGGCAATCAGCCCCAGCATTTT
TRBV7-3,.,.,TRBJ1-1,CASNPIQGLNTEAFF,TGTGCCAGCAACCCTATACAAGGCCTGAACACTGAAGCTTTCTTT
TRBV20-1,.,TRBD2,TRBJ2-7,CSARGLAGSYEQYF,TGCAGTGCTAGGGGACTAGCGGGTTCCTACGAGCAGTACTTC
TRBV20-1,.,.,TRBJ2-7,CSASRPPYEQYF,TGCAGTGCTAGTAGGCCCCCCTACGAGCAGTACTTC
TRBV5-1,.,TRBD1,TRBJ1-2,CASSLGQGEAYGYTF,TGCGCCAGCAGCTTAGGACAGGGCGAGGCCTATGGCTACACCTTC
TRBV15,.,.,TRBJ2-3,CATSSSAGATDTQYF,TGTGCCACCAGCAGTTCAGCCGGGGCTACAGATACGCAGTATTTT
TRBV7-2,.,TRBD2,TRBJ2-4,CASSPRWEGKNIQYF,TGTGCCAGCAGCCCCCGTTGGGAGGGCAAAAACATTCAGTACTTC